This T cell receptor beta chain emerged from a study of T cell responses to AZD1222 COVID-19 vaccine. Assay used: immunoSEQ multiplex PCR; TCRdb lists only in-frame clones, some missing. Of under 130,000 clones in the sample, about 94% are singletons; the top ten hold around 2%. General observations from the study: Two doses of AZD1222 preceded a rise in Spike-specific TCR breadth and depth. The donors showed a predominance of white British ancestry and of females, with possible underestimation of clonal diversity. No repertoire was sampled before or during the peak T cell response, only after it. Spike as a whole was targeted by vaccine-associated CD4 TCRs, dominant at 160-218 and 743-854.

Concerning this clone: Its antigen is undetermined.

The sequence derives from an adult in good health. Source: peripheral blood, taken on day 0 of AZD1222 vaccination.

This CDR3 reads CASSFRPGLVGPEQYF. The CDR3 nucleotides are TGTGCCAGCAGTTTCCGGCCGGGACTAGTTGGTCCCGAGCAGTACTTC. The V and J genes are TRBV28 and TRBJ2-7, with 8 bases that match TRBD2. Germline CDR1 MDHEN, CDR2 SYDVKM. The V segment lost 3 bases and the J segment 6 bases; nucleotides outside the gene matches: 13. The CDR3 consists of 16 residues.